This T cell receptor (beta chain) came from a study of T cell repertoires in cytomegalovirus infection. Study-wide background: CMV infection plus the matching HLA type was flagged by public TCR beta signatures.

Study-level points and caveats: Frequencies of public TCR beta families were cumulated, and this identified carriers of CMV plus the relevant HLA. HLA-C-restricted CMV-specific TCR beta clonotypes were dominant in the ex vivo response.

This clonotype was detected many times. What it binds is unknown. Via MiXCR, TCRdb re-called the reads, giving one row per CDR3 protein. The sample carries 450,000 to 550,000 distinct CDR3 sequences, 16% recorded once. This CDR3 region has 12 residues. From germline, CDR1 is SGHTA and CDR2 FQGNSA. Trimming shortened V by 7 bases and J by 6 bases, and 10 bases separated the two germline ends. V and J are TRBV7-2 and TRBJ2-1; D is possibly TRBD1 or TRBD2 (5 bases each). Sequences were obtained from CD8+ T cells from PBMCs. The TCR comes from a human donor in good health (CMV status not recorded). Some clones in this sample may be carry-over from other donors' samples. This CDR3 reads CASTTRGNEQFF. In nucleotides, the CDR3 is TGTGCCAGCACCACTAGGGGCAATGAGCAGTTCTTC.